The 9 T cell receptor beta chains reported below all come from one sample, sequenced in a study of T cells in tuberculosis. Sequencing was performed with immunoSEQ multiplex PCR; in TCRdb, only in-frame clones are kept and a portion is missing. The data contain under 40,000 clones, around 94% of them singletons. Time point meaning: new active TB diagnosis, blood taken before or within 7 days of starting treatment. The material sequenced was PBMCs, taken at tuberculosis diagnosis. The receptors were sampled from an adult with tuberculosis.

Written as DNA, the CDR3 is TGTGCCAGCAGGGGACGGGACAGGGGGTACGAGCAGTACTTC. As protein: CASRGRDRGYEQYF. The chain employs TRBV6-1 and TRBJ2-7; 11 bases align to TRBD1. CDR1 and CDR2 (germline): MNHNS, SASEGT. The CDR3 covers 14 residues. J gave up 4 bases and V 6 bases, and 5 bases lay outside the gene matches.

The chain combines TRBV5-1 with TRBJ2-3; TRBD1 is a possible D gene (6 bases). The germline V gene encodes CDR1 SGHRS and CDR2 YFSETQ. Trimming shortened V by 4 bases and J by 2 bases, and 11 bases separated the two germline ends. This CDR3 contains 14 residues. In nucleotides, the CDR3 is TGCGCCAGCAGCCGAGACAGGCTCACAGATACGCAGTATTTT. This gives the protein CASSRDRLTDTQYF.

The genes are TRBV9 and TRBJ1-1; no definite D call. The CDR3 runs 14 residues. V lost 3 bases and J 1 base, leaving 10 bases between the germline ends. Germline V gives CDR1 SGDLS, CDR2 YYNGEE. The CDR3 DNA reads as TGTGCCAGCAGCGCCTCCAGGCAGAACACTGAAGCTTTCTTT. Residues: CASSASRQNTEAFF.

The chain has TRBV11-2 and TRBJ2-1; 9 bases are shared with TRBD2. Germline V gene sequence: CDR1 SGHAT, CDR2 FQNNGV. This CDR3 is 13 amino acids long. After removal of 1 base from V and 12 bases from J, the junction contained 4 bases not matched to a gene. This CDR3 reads CASSLAPSGVQFF. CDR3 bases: TGTGCCAGCAGCTTAGCGCCTAGCGGGGTGCAGTTCTTC. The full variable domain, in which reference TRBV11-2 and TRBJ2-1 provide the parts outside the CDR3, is EAGVAQSPRYKIIEKRQSVAFWCNPISGHATLYWYQQILGQGPKLLIQFQNNGVVDDSQLPKDRFSAERLKGVDSTLKIQPAKLEDSAVYLCASSLAPSGVQFFGPGTRLTVL.

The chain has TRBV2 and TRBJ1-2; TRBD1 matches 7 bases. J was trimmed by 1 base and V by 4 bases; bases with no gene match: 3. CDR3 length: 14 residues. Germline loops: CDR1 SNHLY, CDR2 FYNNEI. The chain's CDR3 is CASSGDRVNYGYTF. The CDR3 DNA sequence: TGTGCCAGCAGTGGGGACAGAGTTAACTATGGCTACACCTTC.

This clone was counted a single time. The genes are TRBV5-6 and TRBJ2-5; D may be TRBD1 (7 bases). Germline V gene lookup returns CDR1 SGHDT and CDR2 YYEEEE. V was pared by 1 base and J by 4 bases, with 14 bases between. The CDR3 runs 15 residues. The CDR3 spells CASSLPRQGLETQYF. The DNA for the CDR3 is TGTGCCAGCAGCTTGCCCCGACAGGGACTAGAGACCCAGTACTTC.

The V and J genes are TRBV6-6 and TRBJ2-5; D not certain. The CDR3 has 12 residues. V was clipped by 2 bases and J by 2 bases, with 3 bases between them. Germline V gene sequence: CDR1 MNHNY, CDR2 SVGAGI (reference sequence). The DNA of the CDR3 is TGTGCCAGCAGTTACCGTCAAGAGACCCAGTACTTC. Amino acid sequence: CASSYRQETQYF.

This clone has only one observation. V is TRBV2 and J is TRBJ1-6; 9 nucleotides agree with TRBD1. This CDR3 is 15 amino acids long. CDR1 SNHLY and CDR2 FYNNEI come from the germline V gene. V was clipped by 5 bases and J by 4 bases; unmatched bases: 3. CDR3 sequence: CASSTGGMYNSPLHF. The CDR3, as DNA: TGTGCCAGCAGTACAGGGGGCATGTATAATTCACCCCTCCACTTT.

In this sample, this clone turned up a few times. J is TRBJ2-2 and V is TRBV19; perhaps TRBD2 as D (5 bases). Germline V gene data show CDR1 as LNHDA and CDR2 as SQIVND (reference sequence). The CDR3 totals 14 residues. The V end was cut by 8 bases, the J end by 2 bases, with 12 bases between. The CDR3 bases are TGTGCCAGTCGCCGGGATCTTAACACCGGGGAGCTGTTTTTT. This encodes CASRRDLNTGELFF.